The source of this TCR beta chain is a study of blood T cell repertoires in COVID-19. A note on this clone: The sample carries other DNA sequences with the same CDR3.

Authors' analysis steps: Estimated nucleated cell counts came from reference gene primer amplification. Clones were sequenced by immunoSEQ multiplex PCR, and TCRdb holds only the in-frame ones, with some missing. V, J and clone size reflect that table, while D and trimming were determined from the DNA. The sample lists tens of thousands of clones, about 87% occurring once. The sample comprised peripheral blood. The sequence was obtained from a woman older than 75 with acute or convalescent COVID-19.

CDR3 coding DNA: TGTGCCAGTAGTGTCACAGTGAACACTGAAGCTTTCTTT. This sequence encodes CASSVTVNTEAFF. V and J are TRBV19 and TRBJ1-1; D not certain. The CDR3 is made up of 13 amino acids. V was trimmed by 5 bases and J by 0 bases, leaving 7 bases between them. Germline V gives CDR1 LNHDA, CDR2 SQIVND (reference sequence).